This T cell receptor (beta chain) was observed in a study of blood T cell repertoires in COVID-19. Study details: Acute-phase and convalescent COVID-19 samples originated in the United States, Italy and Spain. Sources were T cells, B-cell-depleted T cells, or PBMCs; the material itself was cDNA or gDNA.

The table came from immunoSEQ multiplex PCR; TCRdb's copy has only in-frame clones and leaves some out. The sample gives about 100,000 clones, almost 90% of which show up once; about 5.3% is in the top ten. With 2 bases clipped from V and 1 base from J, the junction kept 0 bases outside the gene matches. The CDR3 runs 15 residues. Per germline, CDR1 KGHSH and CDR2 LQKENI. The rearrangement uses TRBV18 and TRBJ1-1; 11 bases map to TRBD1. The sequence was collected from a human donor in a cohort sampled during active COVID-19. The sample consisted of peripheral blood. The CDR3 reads CASSPGQGANTEAFF. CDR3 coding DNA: TGTGCCAGCTCACCAGGACAGGGGGCGAACACTGAAGCTTTCTTT.